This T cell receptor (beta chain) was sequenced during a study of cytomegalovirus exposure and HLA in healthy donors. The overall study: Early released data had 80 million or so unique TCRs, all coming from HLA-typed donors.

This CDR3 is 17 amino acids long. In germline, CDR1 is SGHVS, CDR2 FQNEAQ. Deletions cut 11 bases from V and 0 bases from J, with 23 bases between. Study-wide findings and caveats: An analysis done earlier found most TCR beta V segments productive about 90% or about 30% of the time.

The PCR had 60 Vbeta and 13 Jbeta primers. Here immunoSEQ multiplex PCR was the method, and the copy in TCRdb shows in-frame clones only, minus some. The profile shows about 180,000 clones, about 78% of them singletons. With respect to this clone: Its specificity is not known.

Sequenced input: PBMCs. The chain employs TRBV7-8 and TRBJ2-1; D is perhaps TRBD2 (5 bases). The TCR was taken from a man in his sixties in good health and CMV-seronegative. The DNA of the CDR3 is TGTGCCGACCAGCTTCTTAGGACGGGATCCTCCTACAATGAGCAGTTCTTC. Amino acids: CADQLLRTGSSYNEQFF.